This T cell receptor beta chain was sequenced in a study of cytomegalovirus exposure and HLA in healthy donors. Study information: Later, an analysis reported that the 110 or so validation repertoires had used the same platform as the approximately 670 first-cohort repertoires.

In regard to this clone: Its antigen is undetermined.

The CDR3 is made up of 15 amino acids. Germline-derived CDR1 and CDR2 are SNHLY and FYNNEI. V shed 10 bases and J 1 base; nucleotides not matched to a gene: 6. Clones were read by immunoSEQ multiplex PCR, and TCRdb kept only the in-frame ones, dropping some. The data contain tens of thousands of clones, approximately 90% of them singletons. Study observations and caveats: A few of the chains that were CMV-associated were confirmed in vitro to be specific for CMV antigens. It was found in a later analysis that first-cohort TCR clusters tended to co-occur in the approximately 130 validation repertoires. The classifier reportedly diagnosed cytomegalovirus status with high sensitivity and specificity.

The chain combines TRBV2 with TRBJ2-5, with 13 bases lining up with TRBD2. The TCR originated in a woman under 30 in good health and CMV-seropositive. The sequenced sample consisted of PBMCs. This chain's CDR3 is CATHRLAGGQETQYF. The CDR3 nucleotides read TGTGCCACTCACAGACTAGCGGGGGGCCAAGAGACCCAGTACTTC. The whole variable domain, filled in from reference TRBV2 and TRBJ2-5, reads EPEVTQTPSHQVTQMGQEVILRCVPISNHLYFYWYRQILGQKVEFLVSFYNNEISEKSEIFDDQFSVERPDGSNFTLKIRSTKLEDSAMYFCATHRLAGGQETQYFGPGTRLLVL.